This T cell receptor beta chain was recorded in a study of T cell repertoires in cytomegalovirus infection. About the study: In public TCR beta signatures, there were indications of both CMV infection and matching HLA type.

This clonotype was observed a few times. The antigen is unknown. Overall study findings and caveats: Ex vivo responses were dominated by HLA-C-restricted CMV-specific TCR beta clonotypes.

The CDR3 has 15 amino acids. V gave up 2 bases and J gave up 4 bases, with 12 bases separating them. Germline V gene lookup returns CDR1 SGHRS and CDR2 YFSETQ. TCRdb re-called the reads through MiXCR, storing one row per CDR3 protein. This sample has 55,000 to 85,000 distinct CDR3 sequences; 20% to 25% occur once, and the top ten carry approximately 61%. This specimen consisted of CD8+ T cells from cultured PBMCs, obtained from culture after CMV antigen stimulation. V and J are TRBV5-1 and TRBJ2-2, with D maybe TRBD2 (5 bases). This clonotype originated in a human donor in good health (CMV status not recorded). Some clones in this sample may be carry-over from other donors' samples. CDR3 sequence: CASSLLTAGTGELFF. DNA of the CDR3: TGCGCCAGCAGCTTATTGACCGCGGGCACCGGGGAGCTGTTTTTT.